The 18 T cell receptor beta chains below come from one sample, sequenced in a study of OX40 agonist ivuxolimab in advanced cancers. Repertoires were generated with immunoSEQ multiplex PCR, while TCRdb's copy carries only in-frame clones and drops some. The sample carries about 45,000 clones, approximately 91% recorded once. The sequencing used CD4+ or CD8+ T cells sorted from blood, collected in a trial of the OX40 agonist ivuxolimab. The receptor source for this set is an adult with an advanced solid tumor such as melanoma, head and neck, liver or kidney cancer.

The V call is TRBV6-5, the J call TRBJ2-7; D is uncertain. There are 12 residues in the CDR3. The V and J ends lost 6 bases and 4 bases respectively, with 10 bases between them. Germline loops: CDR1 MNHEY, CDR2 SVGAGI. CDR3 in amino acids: CASSQGRYEQYF. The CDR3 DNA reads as TGTGCCAGCAGCCAAGGCCGGTACGAGCAGTACTTC.

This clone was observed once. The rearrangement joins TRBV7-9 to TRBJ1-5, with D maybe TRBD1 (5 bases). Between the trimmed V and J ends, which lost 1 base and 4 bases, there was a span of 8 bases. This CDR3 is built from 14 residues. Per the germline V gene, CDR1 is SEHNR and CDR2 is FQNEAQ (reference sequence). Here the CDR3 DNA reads TGTGCCAGCAGCTTAGGGGGGGTAAATCAGCCCCAGCATTTT. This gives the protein CASSLGGVNQPQHF.

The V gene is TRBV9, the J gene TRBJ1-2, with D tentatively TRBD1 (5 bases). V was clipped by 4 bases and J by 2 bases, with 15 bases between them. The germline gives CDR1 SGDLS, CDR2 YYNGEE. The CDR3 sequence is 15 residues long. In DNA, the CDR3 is TGTGCCAGCAGCCTCAGAGAGGGGTACAACTATGGCTACACCTTC. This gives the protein CASSLREGYNYGYTF.

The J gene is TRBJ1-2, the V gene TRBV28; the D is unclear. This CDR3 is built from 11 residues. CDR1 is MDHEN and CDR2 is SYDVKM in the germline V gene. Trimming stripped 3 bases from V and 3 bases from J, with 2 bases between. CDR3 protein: CASSLDYGYTF. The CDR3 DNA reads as TGTGCCAGCAGTTTGGACTATGGCTACACCTTC.

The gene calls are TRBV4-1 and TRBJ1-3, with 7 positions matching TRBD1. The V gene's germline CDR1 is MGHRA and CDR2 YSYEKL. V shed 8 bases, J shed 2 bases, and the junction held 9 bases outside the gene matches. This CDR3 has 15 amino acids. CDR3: CASQMDDRAGNTIYF. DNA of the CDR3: TGCGCCAGCCAGATGGACGACAGGGCTGGAAACACCATATATTTT.

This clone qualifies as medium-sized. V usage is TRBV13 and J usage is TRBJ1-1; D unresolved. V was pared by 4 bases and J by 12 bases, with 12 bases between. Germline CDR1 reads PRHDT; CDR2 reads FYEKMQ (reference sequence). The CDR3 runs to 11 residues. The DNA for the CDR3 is TGTGCCAGCAGCTCGGAGACTGTGTCTTTCTTT. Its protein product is CASSSETVSFF. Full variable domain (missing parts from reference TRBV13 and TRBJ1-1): AAGVIQSPRHLIKEKRETATLKCYPIPRHDTVYWYQQGPGQDPQFLISFYEKMQSDKGSIPDRFSAQQFSDYHSELNMSSLELGDSALYFCASSSETVSFFGQGTRLTVV.

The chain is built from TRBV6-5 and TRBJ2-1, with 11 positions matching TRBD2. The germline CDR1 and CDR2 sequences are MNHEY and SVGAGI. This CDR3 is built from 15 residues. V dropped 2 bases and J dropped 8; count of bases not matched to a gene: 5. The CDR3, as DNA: TGTGCCAGCAGTTACGTGGGACTAGCGGTCGATGAGCAGTTCTTC. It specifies CASSYVGLAVDEQFF.

The DNA for the CDR3 is TGTGCCAGCAGCGTAGGGGGTCGGGAGACCCAGTACTTC. Protein: CASSVGGRETQYF. The J gene is TRBJ2-5, the V gene TRBV11-2; the D gene is possibly TRBD1 (6 bases). CDR1 SGHAT and CDR2 FQNNGV come from the germline V gene. The length of the CDR3 is 13 residues. V lost 5 bases and J lost 5, with 12 bases in between.

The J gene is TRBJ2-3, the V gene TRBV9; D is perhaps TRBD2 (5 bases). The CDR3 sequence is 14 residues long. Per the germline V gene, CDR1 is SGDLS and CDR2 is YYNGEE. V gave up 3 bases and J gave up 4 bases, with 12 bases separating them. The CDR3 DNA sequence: TGTGCCAGCAGCGCCCCACTAGGTCCAGATACGCAGTATTTT. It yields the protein CASSAPLGPDTQYF.

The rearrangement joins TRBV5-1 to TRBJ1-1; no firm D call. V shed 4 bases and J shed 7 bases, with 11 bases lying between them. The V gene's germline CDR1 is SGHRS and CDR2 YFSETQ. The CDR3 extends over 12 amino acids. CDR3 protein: CASSSTDFEAFF. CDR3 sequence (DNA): TGCGCCAGCAGCAGCACGGATTTTGAAGCTTTCTTT. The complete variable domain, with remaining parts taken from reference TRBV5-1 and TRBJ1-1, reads KAGVTQTPRYLIKTRGQQVTLSCSPISGHRSVSWYQQTPGQGLQFLFEYFSETQRNKGNFPGRFSGRQFSNSRSEMNVSTLELGDSALYLCASSSTDFEAFFGQGTRLTVV.

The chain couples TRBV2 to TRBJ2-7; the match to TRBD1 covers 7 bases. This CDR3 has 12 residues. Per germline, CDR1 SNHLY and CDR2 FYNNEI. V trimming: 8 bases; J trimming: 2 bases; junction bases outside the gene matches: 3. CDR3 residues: CASSGTAYEQYF. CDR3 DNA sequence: TGTGCCAGCTCCGGGACAGCCTACGAGCAGTACTTC.

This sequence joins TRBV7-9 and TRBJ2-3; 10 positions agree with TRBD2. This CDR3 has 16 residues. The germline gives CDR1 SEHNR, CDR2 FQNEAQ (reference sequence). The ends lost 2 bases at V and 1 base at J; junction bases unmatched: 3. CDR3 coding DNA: TGTGCCAGCAGCTTATGGCTAGCGGGAGGCACAGATACGCAGTATTTT. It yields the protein CASSLWLAGGTDTQYF.

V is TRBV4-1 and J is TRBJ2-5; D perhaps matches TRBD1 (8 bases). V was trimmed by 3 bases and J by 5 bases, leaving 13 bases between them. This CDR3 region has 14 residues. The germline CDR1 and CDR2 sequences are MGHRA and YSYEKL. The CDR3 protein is CASSHGQGGETQYF. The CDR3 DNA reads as TGCGCCAGCAGCCACGGACAGGGAGGGGAGACCCAGTACTTC.

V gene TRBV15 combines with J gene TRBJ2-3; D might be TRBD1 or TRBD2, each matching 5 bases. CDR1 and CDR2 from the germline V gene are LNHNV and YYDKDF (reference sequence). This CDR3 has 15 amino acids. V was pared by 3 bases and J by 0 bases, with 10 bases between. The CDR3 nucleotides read TGTGCCACCAGCAGCCGGGACGGTAGCACAGATACGCAGTATTTT. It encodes CATSSRDGSTDTQYF.

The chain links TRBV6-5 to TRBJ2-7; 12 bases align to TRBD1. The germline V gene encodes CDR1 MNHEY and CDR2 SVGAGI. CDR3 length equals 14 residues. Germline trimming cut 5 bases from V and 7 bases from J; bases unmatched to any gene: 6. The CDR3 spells CASSQGQGASEQYF. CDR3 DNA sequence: TGTGCCAGCAGTCAGGGACAGGGGGCAAGTGAGCAGTACTTC.

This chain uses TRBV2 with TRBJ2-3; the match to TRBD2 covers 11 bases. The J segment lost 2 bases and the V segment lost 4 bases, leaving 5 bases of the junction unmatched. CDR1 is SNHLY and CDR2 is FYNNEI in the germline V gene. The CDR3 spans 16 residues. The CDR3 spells CASSGVAGGTTDTQYF. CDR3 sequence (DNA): TGTGCCAGCAGTGGGGTAGCGGGGGGGACCACAGATACGCAGTATTTT. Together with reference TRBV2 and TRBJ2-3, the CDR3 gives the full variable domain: EPEVTQTPSHQVTQMGQEVILRCVPISNHLYFYWYRQILGQKVEFLVSFYNNEISEKSEIFDDQFSVERPDGSNFTLKIRSTKLEDSAMYFCASSGVAGGTTDTQYFGPGTRLTVL.

The CDR3 DNA is TGTGCCAGTAGTTTAGGCTCAGAGACCCAGTACTTC. This codes for CASSLGSETQYF. The chain is built from TRBV19 and TRBJ2-5; D not certain. Trimming removed 5 bases at V and 4 bases at J, with 8 bases between. CDR3 length: 12 residues. Germline V CDR1 and CDR2: LNHDA, SQIVND (reference sequence).

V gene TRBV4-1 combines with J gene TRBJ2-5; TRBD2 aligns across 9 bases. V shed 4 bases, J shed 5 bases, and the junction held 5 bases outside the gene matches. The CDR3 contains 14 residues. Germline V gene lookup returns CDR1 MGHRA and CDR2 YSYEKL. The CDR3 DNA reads TGCGCCAGCAGCCGGGCTAGCGGGGAGGAGACCCAGTACTTC. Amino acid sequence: CASSRASGEETQYF.